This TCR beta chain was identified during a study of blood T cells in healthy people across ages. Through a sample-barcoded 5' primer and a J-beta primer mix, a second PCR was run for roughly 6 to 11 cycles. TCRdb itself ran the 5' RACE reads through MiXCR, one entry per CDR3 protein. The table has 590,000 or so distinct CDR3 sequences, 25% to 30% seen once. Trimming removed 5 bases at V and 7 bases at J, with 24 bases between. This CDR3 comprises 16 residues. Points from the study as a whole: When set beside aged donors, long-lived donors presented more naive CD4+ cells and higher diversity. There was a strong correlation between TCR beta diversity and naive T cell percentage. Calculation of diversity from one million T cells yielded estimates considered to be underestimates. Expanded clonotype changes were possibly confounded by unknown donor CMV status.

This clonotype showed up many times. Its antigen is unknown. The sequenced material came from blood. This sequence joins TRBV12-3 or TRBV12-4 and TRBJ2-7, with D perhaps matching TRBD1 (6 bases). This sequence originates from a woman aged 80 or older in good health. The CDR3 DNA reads TGTGCCAGCAGTCCCACAGGGAACCCGAGCTACAATGAGCAGTACTTC. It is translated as CASSPTGNPSYNEQYF.